This TCR beta chain was profiled in a study of blood T cell repertoires in COVID-19. Germline CDR1 and CDR2: LNHDA and SQIVND (reference sequence). Trimming at V came to 7 bases and at J to 6 bases, leaving 7 bases not matched to a gene. The CDR3 runs to 14 residues. Assay used: immunoSEQ multiplex PCR; TCRdb lists only in-frame clones, some missing. The sample consists of roughly 300,000 clones, roughly 85% of them appearing once. Sequenced sample: peripheral blood. The chain employs TRBV19 and TRBJ2-7, with 12 positions matching TRBD1. The TCR originated in a human donor in a cohort sampled during active COVID-19. The CDR3 nucleotides read TGTGCCAGTAACCCGGGACAGGGGGCGATCGAGCAGTACTTC. This translates into CASNPGQGAIEQYF.